The 2 T cell receptor beta chains given below trace back to one sample, sequenced in a study of cytomegalovirus exposure and HLA in healthy donors. PCR primers comprised 60 Vbeta and 13 Jbeta primers. Only in-frame clones appear in the TCRdb table, and some are missing; sequencing was by immunoSEQ multiplex PCR. This table holds roughly 180,000 clones, approximately 88% found once. Sequenced: PBMCs. These receptors all stem from a man in his thirties or forties in good health and CMV-seronegative.

This sequence joins TRBV18 and TRBJ1-1; D is unclear. There are 11 residues in the CDR3. Germline CDR1 reads KGHSH; CDR2 reads LQKENI. V was cut by 6 bases and J by 6 bases, with 8 bases left in between. The CDR3 here is CASSGEAEAFF. In DNA form, the CDR3 reads TGTGCCAGCTCCGGGGAAGCTGAAGCTTTCTTT.

The chain has TRBV5-1 and TRBJ1-2; tentatively, D is TRBD1 (6 bases). V gave up 0 bases and J gave up 6 bases, with 12 bases separating them. The CDR3 runs 14 residues. In germline, CDR1 is SGHRS, CDR2 YFSETQ. The CDR3 loop reads CASSLVGGADGYTF. For the CDR3, the DNA is TGCGCCAGCAGCTTGGTGGGGGGGGCCGATGGCTACACCTTC.